A single sample gave rise to the 3 T cell receptor beta chains below, sequenced in a study of blood T cell repertoires in COVID-19. Assay: immunoSEQ multiplex PCR; the TCRdb copy retains only in-frame clones and omits some. The sample includes about 46,000 clones, 87% of them seen just once. What was sequenced was peripheral blood. All receptors derive from a human donor in a cohort sampled during active COVID-19.

The chain carries TRBV29-1 and TRBJ2-1; 13 bases are a match to TRBD2. This CDR3 has 15 amino acids. V gave up 4 bases and J gave up 8 bases; unmatched junction bases: 8. Per germline, CDR1 SQVTM and CDR2 ANQGSEA. CDR3 sequence reads: CSVGRTSGSADEQFF. CDR3 nucleotides: TGCAGCGTTGGTCGGACTAGCGGGAGTGCCGATGAGCAGTTCTTC.

This chain joins TRBV27 and TRBJ1-5; 8 positions agree with TRBD1. The CDR3 loop spans 16 amino acids. Per germline, CDR1 MNHEY and CDR2 SMNVEV (reference sequence). J was trimmed by 5 bases and V by 6 bases; bases with no gene match: 12. Here the CDR3 DNA reads TGTGCCAGCAGCCCTACCCGGTTCAGGGGGCATCAGCCCCAGCATTTT. Its translation is CASSPTRFRGHQPQHF.

This sequence joins TRBV11-3 and TRBJ2-7; 10 bases fit TRBD2. Germline V gene sequence: CDR1 SGHNT, CDR2 YENEEA. The CDR3 runs to 14 residues. Unmatched junction bases numbered 6, after V lost 0 bases and J lost 10 bases. CDR3 DNA sequence: TGTGCCAGCAGCTTAGATGGCGCTAGCGGGAGACAGTACTTC. Translation gives CASSLDGASGRQYF. Based on the CDR3 plus reference TRBV11-3 and TRBJ2-7, the full variable domain is EAGVVQSPRYKIIEKKQPVAFWCNPISGHNTLYWYLQNLGQGPELLIRYENEEAVDDSQLPKDRFSAERLKGVDSTLKIQPAELGDSAVYLCASSLDGASGRQYFGPGTRLTVT.